The clone carrying this T cell receptor (beta chain) has only a few counts. The authors used template switching to add a universal primer site and gave cDNA unique molecular identifiers. From the 5' RACE reads, TCRdb called clonotypes with MiXCR, one entry per CDR3 protein. The sample records hundreds of thousands of distinct CDR3 sequences, 5.5% to 7.5% being singletons. The source of the sample is a study of identical twins. CDR3 length: 18 residues. CDR1 is MNHEY, CDR2 SVGEGT, per germline. Losses at the gene ends were 6 bases for V and 4 bases for J; bases not matched to a gene: 13. The chain recombines TRBV6-2 or TRBV6-3 with TRBJ2-6, with TRBD1 matching 9 bases. Input material: naive T cells sorted from blood. This receptor was identified in a young man in good health. CDR3 in amino acids: CASRSPGQGVPGANVLTF. CDR3 bases: TGTGCCAGCAGGTCACCGGGACAGGGAGTCCCCGGGGCCAACGTCCTGACTTTC.